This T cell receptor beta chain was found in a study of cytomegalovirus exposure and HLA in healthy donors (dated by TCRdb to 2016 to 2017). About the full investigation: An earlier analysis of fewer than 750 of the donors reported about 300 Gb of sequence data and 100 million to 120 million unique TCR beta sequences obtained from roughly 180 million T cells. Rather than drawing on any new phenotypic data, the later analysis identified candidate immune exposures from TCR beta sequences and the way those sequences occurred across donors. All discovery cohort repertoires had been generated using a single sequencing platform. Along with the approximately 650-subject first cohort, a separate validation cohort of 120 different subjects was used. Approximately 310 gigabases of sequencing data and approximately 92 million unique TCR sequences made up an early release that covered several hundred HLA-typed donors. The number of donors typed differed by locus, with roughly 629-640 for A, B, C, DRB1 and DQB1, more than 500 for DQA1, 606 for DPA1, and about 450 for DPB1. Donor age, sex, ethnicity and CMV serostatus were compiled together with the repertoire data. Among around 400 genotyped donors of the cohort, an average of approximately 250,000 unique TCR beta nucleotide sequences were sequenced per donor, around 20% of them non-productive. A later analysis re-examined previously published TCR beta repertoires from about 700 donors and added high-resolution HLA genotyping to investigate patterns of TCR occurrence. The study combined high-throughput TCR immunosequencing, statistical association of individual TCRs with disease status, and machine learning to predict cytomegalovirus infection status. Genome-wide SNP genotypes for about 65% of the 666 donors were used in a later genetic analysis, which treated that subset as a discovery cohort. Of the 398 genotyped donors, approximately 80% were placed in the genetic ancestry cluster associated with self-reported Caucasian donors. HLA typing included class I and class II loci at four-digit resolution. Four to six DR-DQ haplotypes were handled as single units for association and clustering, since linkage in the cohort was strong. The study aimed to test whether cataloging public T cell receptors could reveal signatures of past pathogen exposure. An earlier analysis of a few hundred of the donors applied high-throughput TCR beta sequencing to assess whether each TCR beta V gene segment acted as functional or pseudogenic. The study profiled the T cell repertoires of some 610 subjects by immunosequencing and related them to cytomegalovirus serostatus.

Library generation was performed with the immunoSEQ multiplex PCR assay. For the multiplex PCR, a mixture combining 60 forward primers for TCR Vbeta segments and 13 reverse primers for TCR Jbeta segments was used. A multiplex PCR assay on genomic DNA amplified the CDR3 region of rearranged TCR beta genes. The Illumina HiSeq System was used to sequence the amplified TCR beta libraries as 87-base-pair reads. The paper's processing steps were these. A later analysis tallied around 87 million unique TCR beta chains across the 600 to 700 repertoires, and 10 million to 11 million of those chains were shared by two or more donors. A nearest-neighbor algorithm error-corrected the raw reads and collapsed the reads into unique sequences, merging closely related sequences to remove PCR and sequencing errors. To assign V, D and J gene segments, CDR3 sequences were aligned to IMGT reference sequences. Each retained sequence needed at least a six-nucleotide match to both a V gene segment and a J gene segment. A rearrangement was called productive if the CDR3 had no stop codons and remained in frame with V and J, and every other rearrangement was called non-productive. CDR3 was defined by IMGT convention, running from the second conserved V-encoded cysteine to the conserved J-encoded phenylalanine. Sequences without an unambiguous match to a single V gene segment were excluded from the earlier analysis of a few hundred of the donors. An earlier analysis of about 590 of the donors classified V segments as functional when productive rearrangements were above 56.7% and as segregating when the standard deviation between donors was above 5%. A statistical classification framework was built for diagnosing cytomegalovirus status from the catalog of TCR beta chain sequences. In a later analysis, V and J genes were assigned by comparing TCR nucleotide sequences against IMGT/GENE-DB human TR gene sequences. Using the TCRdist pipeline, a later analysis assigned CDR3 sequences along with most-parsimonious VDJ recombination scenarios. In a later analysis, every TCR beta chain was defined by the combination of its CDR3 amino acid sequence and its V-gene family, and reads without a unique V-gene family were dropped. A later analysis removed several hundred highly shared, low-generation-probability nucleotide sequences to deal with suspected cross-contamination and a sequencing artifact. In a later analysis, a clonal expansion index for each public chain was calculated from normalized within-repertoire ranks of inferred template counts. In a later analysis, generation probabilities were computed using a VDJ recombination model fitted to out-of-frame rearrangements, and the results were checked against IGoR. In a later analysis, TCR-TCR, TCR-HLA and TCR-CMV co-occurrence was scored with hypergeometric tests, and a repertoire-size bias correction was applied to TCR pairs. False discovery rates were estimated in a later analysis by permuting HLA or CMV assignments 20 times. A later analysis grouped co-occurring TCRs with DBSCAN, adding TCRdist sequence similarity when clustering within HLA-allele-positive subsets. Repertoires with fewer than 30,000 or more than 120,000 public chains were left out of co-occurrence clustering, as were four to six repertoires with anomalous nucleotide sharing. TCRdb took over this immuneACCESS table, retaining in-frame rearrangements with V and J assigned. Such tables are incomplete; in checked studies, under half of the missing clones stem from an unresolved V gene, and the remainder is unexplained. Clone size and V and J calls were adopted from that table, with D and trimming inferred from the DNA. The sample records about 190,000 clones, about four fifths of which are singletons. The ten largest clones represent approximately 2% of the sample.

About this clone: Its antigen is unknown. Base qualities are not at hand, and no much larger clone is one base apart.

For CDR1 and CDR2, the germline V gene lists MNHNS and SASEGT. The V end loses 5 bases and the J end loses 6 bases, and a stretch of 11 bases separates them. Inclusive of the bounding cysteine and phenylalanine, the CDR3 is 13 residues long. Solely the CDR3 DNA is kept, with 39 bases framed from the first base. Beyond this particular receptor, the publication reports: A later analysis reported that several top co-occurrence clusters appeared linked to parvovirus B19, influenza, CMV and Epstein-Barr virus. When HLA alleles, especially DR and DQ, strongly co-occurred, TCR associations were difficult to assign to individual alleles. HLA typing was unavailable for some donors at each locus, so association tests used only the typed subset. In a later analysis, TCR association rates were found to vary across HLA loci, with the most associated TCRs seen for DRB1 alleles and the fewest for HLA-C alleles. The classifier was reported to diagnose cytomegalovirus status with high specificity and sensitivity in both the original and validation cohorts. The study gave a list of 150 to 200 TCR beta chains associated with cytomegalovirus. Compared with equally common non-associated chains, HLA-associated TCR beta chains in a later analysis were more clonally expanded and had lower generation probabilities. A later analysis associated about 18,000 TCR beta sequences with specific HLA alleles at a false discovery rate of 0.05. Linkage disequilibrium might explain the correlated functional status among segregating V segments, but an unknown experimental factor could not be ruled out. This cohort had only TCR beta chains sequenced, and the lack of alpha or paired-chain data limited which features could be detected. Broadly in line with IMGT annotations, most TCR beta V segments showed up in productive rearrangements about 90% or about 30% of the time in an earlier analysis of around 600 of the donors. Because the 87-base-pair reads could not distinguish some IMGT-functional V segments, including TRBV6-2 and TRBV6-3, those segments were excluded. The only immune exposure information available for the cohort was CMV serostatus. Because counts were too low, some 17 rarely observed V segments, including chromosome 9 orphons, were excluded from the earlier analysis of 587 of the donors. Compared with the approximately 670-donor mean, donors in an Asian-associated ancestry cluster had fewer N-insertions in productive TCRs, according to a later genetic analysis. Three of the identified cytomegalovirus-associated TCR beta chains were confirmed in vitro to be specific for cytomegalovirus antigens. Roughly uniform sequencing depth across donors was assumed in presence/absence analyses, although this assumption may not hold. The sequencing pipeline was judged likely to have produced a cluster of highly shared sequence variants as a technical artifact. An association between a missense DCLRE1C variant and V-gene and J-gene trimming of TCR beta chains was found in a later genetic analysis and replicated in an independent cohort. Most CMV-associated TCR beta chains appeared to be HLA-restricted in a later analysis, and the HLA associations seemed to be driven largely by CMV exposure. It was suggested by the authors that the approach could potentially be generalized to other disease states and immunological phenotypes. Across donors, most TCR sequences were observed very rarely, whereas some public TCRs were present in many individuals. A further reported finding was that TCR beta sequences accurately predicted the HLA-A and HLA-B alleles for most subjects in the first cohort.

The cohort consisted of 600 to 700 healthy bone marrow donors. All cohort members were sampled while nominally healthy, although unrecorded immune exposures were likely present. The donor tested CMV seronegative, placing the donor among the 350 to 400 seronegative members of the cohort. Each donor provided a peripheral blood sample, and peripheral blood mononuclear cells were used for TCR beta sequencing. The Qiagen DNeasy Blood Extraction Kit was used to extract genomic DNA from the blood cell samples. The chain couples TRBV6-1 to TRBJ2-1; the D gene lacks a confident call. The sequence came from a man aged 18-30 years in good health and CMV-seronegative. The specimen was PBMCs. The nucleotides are TGTGCCAGCAGTTTGCCCGGCGGCAATGAGCAGTTCTTC. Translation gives CASSLPGGNEQFF.